This TCR beta chain was sequenced during a study of blood T cell repertoires in COVID-19. For the study at large: Sites in the United States, Italy and Spain provided acute and convalescent COVID-19 samples. From T cells, B-cell-depleted T cells, or PBMCs came the material, which was cDNA or gDNA.

Original handling: By means of reference gene primer amplification, nucleated cell counts were estimated. Method: immunoSEQ multiplex PCR; TCRdb's copy keeps in-frame clones and lacks some. That table supplies the V and J calls and clone size; D and trimming were determined from the DNA. Among about 68,000 clones listed, around 80% were seen once. The CDR3 sequence is 14 residues long. V was pared by 3 bases and J by 0 bases, with 11 bases between. Germline lookup yields CDR1 DFQATT and CDR2 SNEGSKA (reference sequence). The sample was peripheral blood. This rearrangement joins TRBV20-1 to TRBJ1-1; no reliable D call. This receptor was taken from a human donor in a cohort sampled during active COVID-19. This CDR3 reads CSASKGEVNTEAFF. Written as DNA, the CDR3 is TGCAGTGCTAGTAAAGGAGAAGTGAACACTGAAGCTTTCTTT.